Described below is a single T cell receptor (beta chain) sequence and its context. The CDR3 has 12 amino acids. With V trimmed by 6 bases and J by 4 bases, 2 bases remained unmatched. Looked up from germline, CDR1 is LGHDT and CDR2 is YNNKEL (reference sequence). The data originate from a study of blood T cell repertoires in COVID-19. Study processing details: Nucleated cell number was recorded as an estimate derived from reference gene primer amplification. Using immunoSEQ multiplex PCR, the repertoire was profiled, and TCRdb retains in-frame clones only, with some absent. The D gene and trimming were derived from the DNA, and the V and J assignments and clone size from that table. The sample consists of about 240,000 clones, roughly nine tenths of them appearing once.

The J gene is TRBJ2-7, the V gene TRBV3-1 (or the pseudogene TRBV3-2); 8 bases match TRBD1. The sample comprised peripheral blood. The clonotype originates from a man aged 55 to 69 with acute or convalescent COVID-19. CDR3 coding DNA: TGTGCCAGCAGACGGGACAGGTACGAGCAGTACTTC. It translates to CASRRDRYEQYF.